This entry describes one T cell receptor beta chain. TCRdb keeps only in-frame clones here, not all; method: immunoSEQ multiplex PCR. The data contain about 30,000 clones, approximately 85% of them seen just once; the ten biggest clones take up over 10%. This specimen comes from a study of multiple sclerosis patients with progressive multifocal leukoencephalopathy. The CDR3 covers 14 residues. CDR1 is GTSNPN, CDR2 SVGIG, per germline (reference sequence). V was trimmed by 3 bases and J by 2 bases, leaving 10 bases between them. Regarding time point: time of PML onset. This receptor was identified in a young woman with progressive multifocal leukoencephalopathy. J is TRBJ2-2 and V is TRBV30; D perhaps matches TRBD2 (5 bases). Here the sequenced sample was PBMCs, taken from a patient treated with natalizumab. The CDR3 region has the DNA TGTGCCTGGAGCCCAGCGGTAAACACCGGGGAGCTGTTTTTT. Translating it yields CAWSPAVNTGELFF. The entire variable domain, with the rest obtained from reference TRBV30 and TRBJ2-2, is as follows: SQTIHQWPATLVQPVGSPLSLECTVEGTSNPNLYWYRQAAGRGLQLLFYSVGIGQISSEVPQNLSASRPQDRQFILSSKKLLLSDSGFYLCAWSPAVNTGELFFGEGSRLTVL.